This TCR beta chain was identified during a study of T-cell memory formation after mild COVID-19. General observations from the study: Clones that contracted clustered mainly in CM and EM if CD4+ and in EMRA if CD8+. CD4/CD8 balance held among clones contracting day 15 to 85, and later expanders leaned CD4+.

In the case of this clonotype: The antigen remains unidentified.

Constant-segment primers and 5'RACE yielded cDNA libraries for TCR alpha and TCR beta, each carrying sample barcodes and UMIs. TCRdb re-called the 5' RACE reads through MiXCR, storing one row per CDR3 protein. The sample records 300,000 or so distinct CDR3 sequences, about 17% being singletons. The CDR3 runs 15 residues. V gave up 5 bases and J gave up 1 base, with 9 bases separating them. The sample comprised PBMCs or a T cell subset sorted from them (not recorded which). V and J are TRBV12-3 or TRBV12-4 and TRBJ2-6, with a weak D call TRBD1 (5 bases). This TCR came from a young man who had mild COVID-19 (a few samples of this study predate the infection). Cell type and time point are not known. The CDR3 coding sequence is TGTGCCAGCAGTCAAACAGGTTCTGGGGCCAACGTCCTGACTTTC. Translated: CASSQTGSGANVLTF.